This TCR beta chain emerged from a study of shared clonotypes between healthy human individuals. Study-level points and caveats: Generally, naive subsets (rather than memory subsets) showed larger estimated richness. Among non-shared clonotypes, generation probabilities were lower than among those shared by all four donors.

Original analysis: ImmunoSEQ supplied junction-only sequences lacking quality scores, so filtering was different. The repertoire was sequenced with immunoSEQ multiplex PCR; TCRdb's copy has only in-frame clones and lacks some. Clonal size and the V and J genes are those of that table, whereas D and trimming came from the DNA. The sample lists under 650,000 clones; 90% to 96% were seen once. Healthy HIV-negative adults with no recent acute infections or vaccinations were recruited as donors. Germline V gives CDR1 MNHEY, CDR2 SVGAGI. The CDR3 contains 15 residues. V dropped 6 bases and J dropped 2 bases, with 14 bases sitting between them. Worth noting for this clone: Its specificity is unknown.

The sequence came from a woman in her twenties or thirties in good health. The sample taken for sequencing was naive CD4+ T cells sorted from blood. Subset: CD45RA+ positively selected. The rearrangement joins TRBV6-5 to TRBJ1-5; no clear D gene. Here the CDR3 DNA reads TGTGCCAGCAGCCCCGGCGGAGCGGGCAATCAGCCCCAGCATTTT. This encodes CASSPGGAGNQPQHF.